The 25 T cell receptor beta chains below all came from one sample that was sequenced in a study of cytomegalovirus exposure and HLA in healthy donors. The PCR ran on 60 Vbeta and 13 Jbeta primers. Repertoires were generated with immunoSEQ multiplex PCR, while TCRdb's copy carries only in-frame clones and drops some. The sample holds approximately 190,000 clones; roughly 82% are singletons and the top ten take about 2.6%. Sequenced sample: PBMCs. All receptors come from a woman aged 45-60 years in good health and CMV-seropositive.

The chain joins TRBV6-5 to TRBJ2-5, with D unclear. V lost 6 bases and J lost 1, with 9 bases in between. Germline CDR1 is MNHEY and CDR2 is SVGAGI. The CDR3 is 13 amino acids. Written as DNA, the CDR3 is TGTGCCAGCAGGTCGGTTTCCCAAGAGACCCAGTACTTC. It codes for CASRSVSQETQYF.

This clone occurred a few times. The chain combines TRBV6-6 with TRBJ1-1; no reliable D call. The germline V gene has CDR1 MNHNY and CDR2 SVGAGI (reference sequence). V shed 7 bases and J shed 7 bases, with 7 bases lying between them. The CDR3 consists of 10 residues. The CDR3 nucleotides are TGTGCCAGCATTGAGGGTGAAGCTTTCTTT. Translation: CASIEGEAFF.

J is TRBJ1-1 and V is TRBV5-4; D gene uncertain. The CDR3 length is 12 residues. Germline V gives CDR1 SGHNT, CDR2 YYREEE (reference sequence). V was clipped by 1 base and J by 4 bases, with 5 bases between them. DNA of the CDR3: TGTGCCAGCAGCTTGCTTTCCACTGAAGCTTTCTTT. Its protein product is CASSLLSTEAFF. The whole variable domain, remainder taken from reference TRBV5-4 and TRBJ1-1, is ETGVTQSPTHLIKTRGQQVTLRCSSQSGHNTVSWYQQALGQGPQFIFQYYREEENGRGNFPPRFSGLQFPNYSSELNVNALELDDSALYLCASSLLSTEAFFGQGTRLTVV.

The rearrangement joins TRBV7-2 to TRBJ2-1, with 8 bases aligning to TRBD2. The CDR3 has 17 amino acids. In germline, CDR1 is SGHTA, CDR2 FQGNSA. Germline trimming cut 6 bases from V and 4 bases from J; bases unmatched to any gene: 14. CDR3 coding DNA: TGTGCCAGCAGACCCCCGGGTGCGGGGGGCAATTACAATGAGCAGTTCTTC. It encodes CASRPPGAGGNYNEQFF.

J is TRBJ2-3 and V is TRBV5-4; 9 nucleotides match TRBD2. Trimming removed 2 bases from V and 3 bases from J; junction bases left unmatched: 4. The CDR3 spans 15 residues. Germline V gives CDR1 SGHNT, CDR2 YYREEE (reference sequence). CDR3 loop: CASSFIAGVTDTQYF. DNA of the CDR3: TGTGCCAGCAGCTTCATAGCGGGGGTAACAGATACGCAGTATTTT.

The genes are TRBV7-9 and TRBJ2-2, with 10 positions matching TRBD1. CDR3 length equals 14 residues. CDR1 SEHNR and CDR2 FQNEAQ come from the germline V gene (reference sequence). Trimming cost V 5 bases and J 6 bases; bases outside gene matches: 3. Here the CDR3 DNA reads TGTGCCAGCAGCCCGGGACAGGGGCCCGGGGAGCTGTTTTTT. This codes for CASSPGQGPGELFF.

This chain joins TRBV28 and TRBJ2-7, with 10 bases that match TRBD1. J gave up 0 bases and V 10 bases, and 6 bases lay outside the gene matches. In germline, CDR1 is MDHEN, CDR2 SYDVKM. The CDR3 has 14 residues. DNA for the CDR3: TGTGCCACTTCCGGGACAGGGGACTCCTACGAGCAGTACTTC. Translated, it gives CATSGTGDSYEQYF.

The CDR3 here is CASSQGPGGLGETQYF. Here the CDR3 DNA reads TGCGCCAGCAGCCAAGGCCCAGGGGGCCTTGGAGAGACCCAGTACTTC. The chain recombines TRBV4-3 with TRBJ2-5; TRBD1 aligns across 8 bases. This CDR3 spans 16 amino acids. Germline V gives CDR1 LGHNA, CDR2 YSLEER. The V segment lost 1 base and the J segment 4 bases; nucleotides outside the gene matches: 8.

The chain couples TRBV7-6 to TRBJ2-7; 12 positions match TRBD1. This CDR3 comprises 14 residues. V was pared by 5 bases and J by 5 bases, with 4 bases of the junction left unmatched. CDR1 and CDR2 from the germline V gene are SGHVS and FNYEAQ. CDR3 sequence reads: CASSPGQGAHEQYF. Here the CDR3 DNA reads TGTGCCAGCAGCCCGGGACAGGGGGCCCACGAGCAGTACTTC.

The CDR3 nucleotides are TGTGCCAGTAGTATAACAGGGTCAAATCAGCCCCAGCATTTT. Residues: CASSITGSNQPQHF. The genes are TRBV19 and TRBJ1-5; TRBD1 might be the D (6 bases). The V gene lost 2 bases and the J gene lost 4 bases, with 9 bases spanning the gap. The CDR3 covers 14 residues. CDR1 is LNHDA, CDR2 SQIVND, per germline (reference sequence).

The chain's CDR3 is CASGSHWGDGETQYF. The CDR3 DNA reads as TGTGCCAGCGGATCACACTGGGGGGACGGAGAGACCCAGTACTTC. The genes are TRBV6-1 and TRBJ2-5; possibly TRBD2 for D (6 bases). CDR1 and CDR2 from the germline V gene are MNHNS and SASEGT. V lost 8 bases to trimming and J lost 4 bases, with 20 bases between them. The CDR3 has 15 amino acids.

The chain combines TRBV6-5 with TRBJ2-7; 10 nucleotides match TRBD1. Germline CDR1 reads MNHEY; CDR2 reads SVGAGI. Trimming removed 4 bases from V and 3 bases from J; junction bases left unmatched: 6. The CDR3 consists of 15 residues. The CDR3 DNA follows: TGTGCCAGCAGTTCAACCGGGACAGGGGTCTACGAGCAGTACTTC. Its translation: CASSSTGTGVYEQYF.

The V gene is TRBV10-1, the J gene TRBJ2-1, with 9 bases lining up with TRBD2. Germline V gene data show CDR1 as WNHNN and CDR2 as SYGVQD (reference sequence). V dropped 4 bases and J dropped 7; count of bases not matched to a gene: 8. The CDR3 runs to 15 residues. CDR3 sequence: CASSAAGGLGNEQFF. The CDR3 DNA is TGCGCCAGCAGTGCGGCGGGGGGGCTGGGGAATGAGCAGTTCTTC.

CDR3 DNA: TGCGCCAGCAGCCGCGATAAACAGGGGGTGGCAGATACGCAGTATTTT. Translated: CASSRDKQGVADTQYF. The chain has TRBV4-1 and TRBJ2-3, with TRBD1 matching 8 bases. The CDR3 contains 16 residues. With V trimmed by 4 bases and J by 4 bases, 10 bases remained unmatched. Per the germline V gene, CDR1 is MGHRA and CDR2 is YSYEKL.

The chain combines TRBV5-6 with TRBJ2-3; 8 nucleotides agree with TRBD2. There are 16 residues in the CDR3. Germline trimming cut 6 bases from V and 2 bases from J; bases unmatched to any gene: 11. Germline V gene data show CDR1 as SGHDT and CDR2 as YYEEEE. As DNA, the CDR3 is TGTGCCAGCACCTGGGTCGGGGGGGACTTCACAGATACGCAGTATTTT. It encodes CASTWVGGDFTDTQYF.

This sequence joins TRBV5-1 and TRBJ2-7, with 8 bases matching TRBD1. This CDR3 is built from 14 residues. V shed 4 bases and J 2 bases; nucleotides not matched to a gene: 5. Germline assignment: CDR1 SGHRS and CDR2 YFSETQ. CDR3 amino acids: CASSLSGQAYEQYF. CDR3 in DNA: TGCGCCAGCAGCCTCTCGGGACAGGCCTACGAGCAGTACTTC.

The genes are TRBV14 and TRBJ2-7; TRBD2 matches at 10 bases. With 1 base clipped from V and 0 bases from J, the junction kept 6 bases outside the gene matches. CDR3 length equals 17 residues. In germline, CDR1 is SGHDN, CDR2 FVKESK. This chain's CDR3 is CASSQGGSGGYSYEQYF. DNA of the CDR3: TGTGCCAGCAGCCAAGGGGGTAGCGGGGGGTACTCCTACGAGCAGTACTTC.

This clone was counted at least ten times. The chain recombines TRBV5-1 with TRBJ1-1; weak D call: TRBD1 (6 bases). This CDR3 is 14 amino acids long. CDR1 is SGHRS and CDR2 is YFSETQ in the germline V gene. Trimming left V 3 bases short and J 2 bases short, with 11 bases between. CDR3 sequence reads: CASSSRTANTEAFF. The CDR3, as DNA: TGCGCCAGCAGCTCCAGGACAGCAAACACTGAAGCTTTCTTT.

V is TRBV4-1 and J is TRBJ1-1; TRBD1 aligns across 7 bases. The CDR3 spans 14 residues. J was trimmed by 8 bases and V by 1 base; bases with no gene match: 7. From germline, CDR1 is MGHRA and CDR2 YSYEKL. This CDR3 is CASSQAGQAREAFF. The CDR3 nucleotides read TGCGCCAGCAGCCAAGCCGGACAGGCGAGAGAAGCTTTCTTT.

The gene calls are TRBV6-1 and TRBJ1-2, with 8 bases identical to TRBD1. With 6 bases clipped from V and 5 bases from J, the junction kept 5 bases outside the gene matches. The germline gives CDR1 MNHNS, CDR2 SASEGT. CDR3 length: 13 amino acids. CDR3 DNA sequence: TGTGCCAGCAGCATGGACAGGGTTTATGGCTACACCTTC. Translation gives CASSMDRVYGYTF.

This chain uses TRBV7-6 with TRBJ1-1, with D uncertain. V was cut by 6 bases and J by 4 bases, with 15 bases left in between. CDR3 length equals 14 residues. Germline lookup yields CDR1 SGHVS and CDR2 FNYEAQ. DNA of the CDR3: TGTGCCAGCAGTTTACCGGGGAGCGGCACTGAAGCTTTCTTT. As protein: CASSLPGSGTEAFF.

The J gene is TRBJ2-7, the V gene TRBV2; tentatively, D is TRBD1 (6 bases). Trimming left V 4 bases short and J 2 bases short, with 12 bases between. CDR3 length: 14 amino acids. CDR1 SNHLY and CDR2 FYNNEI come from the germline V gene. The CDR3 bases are TGTGCCAGCAGTGTACAGGGCGGAACCTACGAGCAGTACTTC. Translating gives CASSVQGGTYEQYF.

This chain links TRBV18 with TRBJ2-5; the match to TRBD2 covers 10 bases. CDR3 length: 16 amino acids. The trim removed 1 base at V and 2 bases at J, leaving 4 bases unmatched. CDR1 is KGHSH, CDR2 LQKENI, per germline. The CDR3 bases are TGTGCCAGCTCACCACAGCCAGCGGGGGGGCAAGAGACCCAGTACTTC. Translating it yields CASSPQPAGGQETQYF.

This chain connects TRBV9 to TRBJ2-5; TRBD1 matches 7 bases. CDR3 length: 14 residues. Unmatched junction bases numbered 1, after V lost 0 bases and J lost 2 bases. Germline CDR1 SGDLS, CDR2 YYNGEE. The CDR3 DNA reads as TGTGCCAGCAGCGTAGGACAGGGACAAGAGACCCAGTACTTC. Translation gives CASSVGQGQETQYF.

The CDR3 is CASSPSGGAHGELFF. The CDR3 DNA reads TGTGCCAGCAGCCCTAGCGGGGGGGCTCACGGGGAGCTGTTTTTT. V is TRBV11-3 and J is TRBJ2-2; 12 bases align to TRBD2. Germline CDR1 is SGHNT and CDR2 is YENEEA. The length of the CDR3 is 15 residues. V trimming: 5 bases; J trimming: 7 bases; junction bases outside the gene matches: 5.